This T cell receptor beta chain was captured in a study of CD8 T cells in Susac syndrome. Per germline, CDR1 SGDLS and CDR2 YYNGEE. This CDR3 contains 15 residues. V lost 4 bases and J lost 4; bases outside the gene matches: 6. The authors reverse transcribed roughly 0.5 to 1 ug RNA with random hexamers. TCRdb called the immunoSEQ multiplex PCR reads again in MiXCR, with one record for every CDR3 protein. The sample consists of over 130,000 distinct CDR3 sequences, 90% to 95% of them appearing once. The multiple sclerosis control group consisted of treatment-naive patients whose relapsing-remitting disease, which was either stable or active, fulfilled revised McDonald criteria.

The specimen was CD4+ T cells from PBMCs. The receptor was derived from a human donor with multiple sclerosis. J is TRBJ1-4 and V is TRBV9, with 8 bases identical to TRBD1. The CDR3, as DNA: TGTGCCAGCAGCCCCCGACAGGGGTTTAATGAAAAACTGTTTTTT. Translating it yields CASSPRQGFNEKLFF.